This T cell receptor (beta chain) was recorded in a study of STAT5B mutations in CD4+ large granular lymphocyte leukemia. V lost 1 base, J lost 4 bases, and 10 bases stayed unmatched. The CDR3 spans 17 residues. Germline V gene lookup returns CDR1 KGHSH and CDR2 LQKENI. The assay was immunoSEQ multiplex PCR, and TCRdb's table has in-frame clones only and misses some. The data hold 30,000 to 40,000 clones, with 69% observed a single time. The count of this clone is one. This chain connects TRBV18 to TRBJ2-3; 8 bases agree with TRBD2. Sequences were obtained from CD4+ T cells from blood buffy coats. The clonotype comes from a human donor in good health. The CDR3 loop reads CASSPRLYGGASDTQYF. CDR3 in DNA: TGTGCCAGCTCACCACGGTTATACGGGGGGGCCTCAGATACGCAGTATTTT.